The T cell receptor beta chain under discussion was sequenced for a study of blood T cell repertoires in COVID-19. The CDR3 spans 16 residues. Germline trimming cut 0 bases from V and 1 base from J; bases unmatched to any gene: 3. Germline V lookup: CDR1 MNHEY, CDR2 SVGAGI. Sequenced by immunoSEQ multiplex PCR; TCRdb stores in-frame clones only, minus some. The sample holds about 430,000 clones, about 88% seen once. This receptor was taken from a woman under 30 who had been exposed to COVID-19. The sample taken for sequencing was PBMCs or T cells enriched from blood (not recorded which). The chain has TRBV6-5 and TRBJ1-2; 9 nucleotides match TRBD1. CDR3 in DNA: TGTGCCAGCAGTTACTCTTGGGGACAGGGTAACTATGGCTACACCTTC. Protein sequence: CASSYSWGQGNYGYTF.